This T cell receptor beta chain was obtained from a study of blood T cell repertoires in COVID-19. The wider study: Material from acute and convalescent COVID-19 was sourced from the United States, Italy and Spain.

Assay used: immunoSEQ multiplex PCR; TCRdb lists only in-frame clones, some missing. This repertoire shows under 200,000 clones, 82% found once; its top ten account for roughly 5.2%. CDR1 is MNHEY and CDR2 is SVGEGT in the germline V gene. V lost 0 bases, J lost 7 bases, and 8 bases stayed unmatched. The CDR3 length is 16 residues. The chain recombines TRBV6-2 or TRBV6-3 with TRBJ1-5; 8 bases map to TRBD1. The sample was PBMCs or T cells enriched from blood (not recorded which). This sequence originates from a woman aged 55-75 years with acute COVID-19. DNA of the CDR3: TGTGCCAGCAGTTACTCCCGCAGGGGGCGCGGGCAGCCCCAGCATTTT. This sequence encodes CASSYSRRGRGQPQHF.